This paragraph reports one TCR beta chain. The data originate from a study of blood T cell repertoires in COVID-19. Study-level background: Samples representing acute and convalescent COVID-19 were sourced from the United States, Italy and Spain. From T cells, B-cell-depleted T cells, or PBMCs came the material, which was cDNA or gDNA.

Source study methods: Estimation of nucleated cell counts relied on the amplification of reference gene primers. Clones were read by immunoSEQ multiplex PCR, and TCRdb kept only the in-frame ones, dropping some. That table gives V, J and clone size, and the DNA gave D and trimming. This sample has hundreds of thousands of clones, with about four fifths found just once. CDR1 SGHDT and CDR2 YYEEEE come from the germline V gene. Trimming removed 3 bases at V and 2 bases at J, with 15 bases between. This CDR3 contains 15 residues. The origin of this receptor is an elderly man with acute or convalescent COVID-19. The rearrangement joins TRBV5-6 to TRBJ2-7; perhaps TRBD1 as D (6 bases). Sequenced input: peripheral blood. Here the CDR3 reads CASSSTDRPPYEQYF. The CDR3 DNA is TGTGCCAGCAGCTCTACTGACAGGCCGCCCTACGAGCAGTACTTC.